This T cell receptor (beta chain) was profiled in a study of T cell changes during pregnancy in multiple sclerosis. The CDR3 runs to 14 residues. V lost 0 bases, J lost 7 bases, and 14 bases lay in between. Germline V lookup: CDR1 SGHRS, CDR2 YFSETQ. Using immunoSEQ multiplex PCR, the repertoire was profiled, and TCRdb retains in-frame clones only, with some absent. The sample lists approximately 44,000 clones; about nine tenths were seen once. The receptor was derived from a female donor with multiple sclerosis, enrolled in a pregnancy study. J is TRBJ2-7 and V is TRBV5-1; tentative D call: TRBD1 (5 bases). The sample was CD4+ T cells from peripheral blood mononuclear cells, taken before pregnancy. This CDR3 is CASSLVAGSGEQYF. The CDR3, as DNA: TGCGCCAGCAGCTTGGTGGCAGGGTCTGGGGAGCAGTACTTC.